This T cell receptor beta chain was profiled in a study of blood T cell repertoires in COVID-19. Background on the study: COVID-19 samples collected from the United States, Italy and Spain covered acute and convalescent phases.

V trimming: 8 bases; J trimming: 1 base; junction bases outside the gene matches: 7. The germline V gene has CDR1 MNHEY and CDR2 SVGAGI. This CDR3 comprises 14 residues. This clone showed up just once. Repertoires were generated with immunoSEQ multiplex PCR, while TCRdb's copy carries only in-frame clones and drops some. Here the sample spans 40,000 to 60,000 clones, about 88% being singletons. Material: peripheral blood. The receptor's source is a middle-aged man with active COVID-19. The J gene is TRBJ2-7, the V gene TRBV6-5; 8 positions match TRBD1. This chain's CDR3 is CASWDRYTSYEQYF. For the CDR3, the DNA is TGTGCCAGCTGGGACAGGTACACGTCCTACGAGCAGTACTTC.